This T cell receptor (beta chain) was identified during a study of blood T cell repertoires in COVID-19 (dated by TCRdb to between 2020 and 2021). For the study in its entirety: Samples covering the acute and convalescent phases of COVID-19 were provided by collaborators in the United States, Italy and Spain. Where HLA class I and class II types were available, the types were taken from metadata supplied by the sample provider, not from assay-based typing. Deeply sampled blood TCRbeta repertoires from subjects exposed to, actively infected with, or recovered from COVID-19 were included in the dataset. The prospective study material was composed of cDNA or gDNA derived from T cells, B-cell-depleted T cells, or PBMCs. Samples were obtained from the ongoing ImmuneRACE study (first 160 participants) and from about 1,300 subjects provided by 6 global collaborators. Sample metadata almost always included a de-identified subject ID, COVID-19 status, age in years and sex. The repertoires were made available in a free public database intended to serve as a resource for research on the immune response to SARS-CoV-2. Results the study describes overall, beyond this receptor: How much clinical and demographic metadata was included differed by source and by participant, and the metadata was provided uncurated.

This clone was seen only once. It lacks a known antigen. No much larger clone exists at a distance of one base, and base qualities are not known. Each collaborating institution followed its own protocols to collect whole blood in K2EDTA tubes. Collaborator samples were shipped for TCRbeta analysis as frozen whole blood, isolated PBMCs, or DNA extracted from either sample type. The immunoSEQ Assay, a bias-controlled multiplex PCR, was used to amplify TCRbeta CDR3 regions from genomic DNA. Under the source paper's analysis protocol: The number of nucleated cells in each sample was estimated from the amplification of reference gene primers within the assay. Sequence reads were collapsed and filtered to measure the absolute abundance of every unique TCRbeta CDR3 rearrangement. For each sample, productive Simpson clonality was calculated by taking the square root of Simpson's diversity index across productive rearrangements. The source is immuneACCESS, and TCRdb retained only in-frame sequences with V and J called. Part of the clones is not carried over; for the studies checked, unresolved V genes explain less than half of this, and the remainder is unexplained. V, J and clone size are those of that table, while D and trimming were read from the DNA. The sample has tens of thousands of clones on record, approximately 80% of them singletons. 18% of the sample is taken by the ten largest.

Clipping removes 2 bases from V and 4 bases from J, with 4 as the unmatched junction base count. The CDR3 runs 14 amino acids, cysteine and phenylalanine included. Only CDR3 DNA is held: 42 bases, read in frame from base 1. Looking up the germline V gene yields CDR1 SGHDT and CDR2 YYEEEE. This sequence was found in a woman aged 60-75 years with acute or convalescent COVID-19. The sample taken for sequencing was peripheral blood. This chain joins TRBV5-6 to TRBJ1-1; TRBD1 agrees with 8 junctional bases. The CDR3 has the sequence CASSLTGGATEAFF. In nucleotides, the sequence is TGTGCCAGCAGCTTAACAGGGGGGGCCACTGAAGCTTTCTTT.